Presented here are 27 T cell receptor beta chains from one specimen sequenced in a study of T cell repertoires in cytomegalovirus infection. TCRdb used MiXCR to reprocess the reads, holding one entry per CDR3 protein. Of under 300,000 distinct CDR3 sequences in the sample, around an eighth were seen once. Specimen: PBMCs. Source of these receptors: a human donor in good health (CMV status not recorded). Some clones in this sample may be carry-over from other donors' samples.

This clonotype appeared many times. The chain uses TRBV7-2 and TRBJ1-6; 10 nucleotides agree with TRBD1. V lost 5 bases, J lost 7 bases, and 8 bases stayed unmatched. CDR1 is SGHTA, CDR2 FQGNSA, per germline. The CDR3 has 16 amino acids. CDR3 region: CASSRGQGDRNSPLHF. The CDR3 DNA reads as TGTGCCAGCAGCCGCGGACAGGGGGATAGGAATTCACCCCTCCACTTT.

Only a few counts were recorded for this clonotype. This chain uses TRBV6-2 or TRBV6-3 with TRBJ1-1; 8 nucleotides match TRBD1. This CDR3 is built from 18 residues. The V and J ends lost 0 bases and 1 base, in that order; junction bases with no gene match: 10. The germline V gene encodes CDR1 MNHEY and CDR2 SVGEGT. CDR3 region: CASSYSPHRTGPNTEAFF. In DNA form, the CDR3 reads TGTGCCAGCAGTTACTCACCACATCGGACAGGGCCGAACACTGAAGCTTTCTTT.

This clonotype was observed at least ten times. The V gene is TRBV4-3, the J gene TRBJ2-2, with D perhaps matching TRBD1 (6 bases). Germline CDR1 reads LGHNA; CDR2 reads YSLEER. The CDR3 extends over 16 amino acids. Trimming removed 0 bases from V and 7 bases from J, with 15 bases in between. CDR3 protein: CASSQDLGQGIGELFF. CDR3 DNA: TGCGCCAGCAGCCAAGATCTTGGGCAGGGGATCGGGGAGCTGTTTTTT.

This clonotype was counted only a few times. V and J are TRBV20-1 and TRBJ2-3; D remains ambiguous. The CDR3 extends over 16 amino acids. Germline V gene lookup returns CDR1 DFQATT and CDR2 SNEGSKA (reference sequence). V lost 2 bases and J 3 bases, leaving 18 bases between the germline ends. CDR3 loop: CSARSDLEDETDTQYF. CDR3 DNA: TGCAGTGCTAGATCCGATCTAGAAGACGAAACAGATACGCAGTATTTT.

V usage is TRBV28 and J usage is TRBJ1-3; D is uncertain. Germline CDR1 MDHEN, CDR2 SYDVKM. The CDR3 has 14 amino acids. The V and J ends lost 3 bases and 2 bases respectively, with 8 bases between them. The DNA for the CDR3 is TGTGCCAGCAGTTTTACAGAGGCTGGAAACACCATATATTTT. This sequence encodes CASSFTEAGNTIYF.

The sample holds many counts of this clonotype. The chain joins TRBV2 to TRBJ1-2; D not certain. V lost 7 bases and J lost 5, with 17 bases in between. The CDR3 is 14 residues long. Germline V gene data show CDR1 as SNHLY and CDR2 as FYNNEI. The CDR3 region is CASTPDGNSYGYTF. CDR3 nucleotides: TGTGCCAGCACTCCTGACGGAAATTCTTATGGCTACACCTTC.

V usage is TRBV7-2 and J usage is TRBJ2-5; 9 bases agree with TRBD1. The J segment lost 3 bases and the V segment lost 5 bases, leaving 1 base of the junction unmatched. CDR1 SGHTA and CDR2 FQGNSA come from the germline V gene. The CDR3 runs to 13 residues. The CDR3 region is CASSRQGEETQYF. The DNA of the CDR3 is TGTGCCAGCAGCCGACAGGGGGAAGAGACCCAGTACTTC.

The CDR3 DNA reads as TGCAGTGCTAGGGTGAACAGGGACGGCGAAAAACTGTTTTTT. Its translation is CSARVNRDGEKLFF. V gene TRBV20-1 combines with J gene TRBJ1-4; possibly TRBD1 for D (6 bases). V lost 3 bases and J 8 bases, leaving 16 bases between the germline ends. Germline V gene lookup returns CDR1 DFQATT and CDR2 SNEGSKA (reference sequence). There are 14 residues in the CDR3.

Many counts were recorded for this clonotype. The chain has TRBV2 and TRBJ2-2; possible D gene TRBD1, 5 bases. Trimming pared 2 bases from V and 0 bases from J, leaving 7 bases between. The CDR3 loop spans 15 amino acids. From germline, CDR1 is SNHLY and CDR2 FYNNEI. The CDR3 bases are TGTGCCAGCAGTGAAACCAGGGCGAACACCGGGGAGCTGTTTTTT. Its translation is CASSETRANTGELFF.

The chain is built from TRBV5-1 and TRBJ1-1, with 7 bases lining up with TRBD1. J gave up 5 bases and V 1 base, and 5 bases lay outside the gene matches. The CDR3 runs 14 residues. Germline assignment: CDR1 SGHRS and CDR2 YFSETQ. This CDR3 is CASSLNSGQTEAFF. The CDR3 region has the DNA TGCGCCAGCAGCTTGAACTCGGGACAGACTGAAGCTTTCTTT. The whole variable domain, filled in from reference TRBV5-1 and TRBJ1-1, reads KAGVTQTPRYLIKTRGQQVTLSCSPISGHRSVSWYQQTPGQGLQFLFEYFSETQRNKGNFPGRFSGRQFSNSRSEMNVSTLELGDSALYLCASSLNSGQTEAFFGQGTRLTVV.

This clonotype was seen a handful of times. The V gene is TRBV28, the J gene TRBJ1-5, with 9 nucleotides matching TRBD1. V was pared by 2 bases and J by 0 bases, with 2 bases of the junction left unmatched. Germline V lookup: CDR1 MDHEN, CDR2 SYDVKM. The length of the CDR3 is 16 residues. Written as DNA, the CDR3 is TGTGCCAGCAGTTTAAGGGGACAGGGTAGCAATCAGCCCCAGCATTTT. It specifies CASSLRGQGSNQPQHF.

This clonotype was picked up many times. This rearrangement joins TRBV7-2 to TRBJ2-7; D gene uncertain. The CDR3 covers 13 residues. Trimming removed 5 bases from V and 2 bases from J, with 10 bases in between. The germline CDR1 and CDR2 sequences are SGHTA and FQGNSA. This chain's CDR3 is CASSPRKAYEQYF. CDR3 DNA sequence: TGTGCCAGCAGCCCTAGGAAGGCCTACGAGCAGTACTTC.

This clonotype showed up many times. The V gene is TRBV7-2, the J gene TRBJ2-3; tentatively, D is TRBD2 (6 bases). CDR3 length: 17 amino acids. Between the trimmed V and J ends, which lost 1 base and 2 bases, there was a span of 16 bases. Germline V CDR1 and CDR2: SGHTA, FQGNSA. CDR3 protein: CASSLEMRGFPTDTQYF. CDR3 bases: TGTGCCAGCAGCTTAGAGATGCGGGGATTCCCCACAGATACGCAGTATTTT.

This sequence joins TRBV28 and TRBJ2-3, with TRBD1 identical over 8 bases. CDR1 is MDHEN and CDR2 is SYDVKM in the germline V gene. The CDR3 covers 14 residues. After removal of 10 bases from V and 0 bases from J, the junction contained 6 bases not matched to a gene. This chain's CDR3 is CATLRTGSTDTQYF. In nucleotides, the CDR3 is TGTGCCACCTTGCGGACAGGGAGCACAGATACGCAGTATTTT.

This clonotype was seen many times. J is TRBJ1-3 and V is TRBV7-2; no clear D gene. The germline V gene has CDR1 SGHTA and CDR2 FQGNSA. This CDR3 region has 13 residues. Trimming pared 2 bases from V and 2 bases from J, leaving 4 bases between. In nucleotides, the CDR3 is TGTGCCAGCAGCTTAAGTACTGGAAACACCATATATTTT. It is translated as CASSLSTGNTIYF.

This clonotype has at least ten counts. This chain links TRBV6-5 with TRBJ2-7; D gene uncertain. Germline loops: CDR1 MNHEY, CDR2 SVGAGI. Trimming shortened V by 0 bases and J by 1 base, and 16 bases separated the two germline ends. The CDR3 sequence is 17 residues long. DNA of the CDR3: TGTGCCAGCAGTTACTCGAAGGGTCGGACGGTATCCTACGAGCAGTACTTC. Protein sequence: CASSYSKGRTVSYEQYF.

The CDR3 protein is CASSPRGRREEKLFF. DNA of the CDR3: TGTGCCAGCAGCCCGAGGGGACGGAGGGAAGAAAAACTGTTTTTT. The chain combines TRBV6-5 with TRBJ1-4; tentatively, D is TRBD1 (5 bases). V lost 6 bases and J 8 bases, leaving 19 bases between the germline ends. The CDR3 loop spans 15 amino acids. Germline V gives CDR1 MNHEY, CDR2 SVGAGI.

V gene TRBV19 combines with J gene TRBJ1-1; 9 bases fit TRBD1. After removal of 5 bases from V and 6 bases from J, the junction contained 7 bases not matched to a gene. The CDR3 covers 14 residues. Germline CDR1 LNHDA, CDR2 SQIVND (reference sequence). The CDR3 DNA sequence: TGTGCCAGTAGTCGCGGGACAGGGTATTCTGAAGCTTTCTTT. Residues: CASSRGTGYSEAFF. Looking up the rest from reference TRBV19 and TRBJ1-1 gives the full variable domain: DGGITQSPKYLFRKEGQNVTLSCEQNLNHDAMYWYRQDPGQGLRLIYYSQIVNDFQKGDIAEGYSVSREKKESFPLTVTSAQKNPTAFYLCASSRGTGYSEAFFGQGTRLTVV.

The chain uses TRBV18 and TRBJ1-1; 11 bases fit TRBD1. The CDR3 extends over 16 amino acids. The V and J ends lost 0 bases and 6 bases, in that order; junction bases with no gene match: 6. Germline V gene data show CDR1 as KGHSH and CDR2 as LQKENI. Written as DNA, the CDR3 is TGTGCCAGCTCACCACCGTGGGACAGGGGGGATGCTGAAGCTTTCTTT. Its translation: CASSPPWDRGDAEAFF.

This clonotype turned up a few times. The chain couples TRBV29-1 to TRBJ2-3; no firm D call. The CDR3 has 14 residues. With 2 bases removed from V and 3 bases from J, the gap between germline ends came to 12 bases. The germline V gene has CDR1 SQVTM and CDR2 ANQGSEA. The CDR3 region is CSVEPRLETDTQYF. For the CDR3, the DNA is TGCAGCGTTGAACCCCGTTTGGAAACAGATACGCAGTATTTT.

The genes are TRBV18 and TRBJ2-7; the D gene is possibly TRBD2 (6 bases). V was pared by 3 bases and J by 5 bases, with 17 bases between. The CDR3 length is 15 residues. From germline, CDR1 is KGHSH and CDR2 LQKENI. The CDR3 spells CASSPVGGLSDEQYF. Written as DNA, the CDR3 is TGTGCCAGCTCACCGGTCGGAGGGCTGTCGGACGAGCAGTACTTC.

The CDR3 sequence is CASSFQGDGGYTF. Written as DNA, the CDR3 is TGCGCCAGCAGCTTTCAGGGTGATGGTGGCTACACCTTC. V gene TRBV5-1 combines with J gene TRBJ1-2, with D perhaps matching TRBD1 (5 bases). V dropped 2 bases and J dropped 7 bases, with 12 bases sitting between them. CDR1 is SGHRS and CDR2 is YFSETQ in the germline V gene. The CDR3 covers 13 residues.

Many counts were recorded for this clonotype. The CDR3 nucleotides read TGTGCCAGCAGCCCAGGGGATGGAGAGACCCAGTACTTC. Translated: CASSPGDGETQYF. The rearrangement uses TRBV28 and TRBJ2-5, with a weak D call TRBD1 (6 bases). Trimming cost V 6 bases and J 4 bases, with 12 bases left between them. CDR3 length: 13 amino acids. Germline values: CDR1 MDHEN, CDR2 SYDVKM.

This clonotype appeared a few times. This chain joins TRBV14 and TRBJ1-3, with D hard to call. CDR1 and CDR2 (germline): SGHDN, FVKESK. The CDR3 is made up of 13 amino acids. V was clipped by 1 base and J by 2 bases, with 3 bases between them. As DNA, the CDR3 is TGTGCCAGCAGCCAAGCAACTGGAAACACCATATATTTT. Protein sequence: CASSQATGNTIYF.

This clonotype was seen a handful of times. V usage is TRBV11-2 and J usage is TRBJ2-2; D gene ambiguous. The germline CDR1 and CDR2 sequences are SGHAT and FQNNGV. This CDR3 contains 14 residues. V gave up 4 bases and J gave up 6 bases, with 12 bases separating them. The CDR3 region is CASSSERAPGELFF. CDR3 nucleotides: TGTGCCAGCAGCTCCGAAAGAGCTCCCGGGGAGCTGTTTTTT.

This chain connects TRBV6-1 to TRBJ1-3, with 9 bases aligning to TRBD1. Germline V gene sequence: CDR1 MNHNS, CDR2 SASEGT. The V gene end was trimmed by 6 bases and the J gene end by 2 bases; junction bases not matched to a gene: 5. The CDR3 extends over 15 amino acids. The CDR3 here is CASRLGTGTGNTIYF. The CDR3, as DNA: TGTGCCAGCAGGCTCGGGACAGGGACTGGAAACACCATATATTTT.

The chain uses TRBV29-1 and TRBJ2-3; no clear D gene. V was clipped by 5 bases and J by 4 bases, with 4 bases between them. From germline, CDR1 is SQVTM and CDR2 ANQGSEA. This CDR3 has 10 amino acids. CDR3 coding DNA: TGCAGCGTTAGACCAGATACGCAGTATTTT. Amino acids: CSVRPDTQYF.